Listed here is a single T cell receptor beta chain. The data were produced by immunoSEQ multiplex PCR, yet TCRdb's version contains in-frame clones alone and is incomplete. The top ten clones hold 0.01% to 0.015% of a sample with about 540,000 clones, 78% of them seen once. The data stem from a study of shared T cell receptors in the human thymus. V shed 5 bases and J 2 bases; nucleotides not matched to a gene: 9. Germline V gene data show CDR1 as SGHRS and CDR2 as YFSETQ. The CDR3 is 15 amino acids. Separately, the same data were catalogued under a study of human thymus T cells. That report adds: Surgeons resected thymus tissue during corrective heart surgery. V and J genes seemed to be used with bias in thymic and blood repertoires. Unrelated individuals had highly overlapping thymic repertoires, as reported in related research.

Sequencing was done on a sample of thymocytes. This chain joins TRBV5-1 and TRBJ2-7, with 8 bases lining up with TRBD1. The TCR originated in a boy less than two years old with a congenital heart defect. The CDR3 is CASSGTGTGAYEQYF. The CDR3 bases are TGCGCCAGCAGTGGTACCGGGACAGGCGCCTACGAGCAGTACTTC.